This T cell receptor (beta chain) was identified during a study of response to subunit inactivated influenza vaccine. Points from the study as a whole: Few new T cells, the authors suggested, are recruited by each seasonal influenza vaccination.

The germline gives CDR1 LNHDA, CDR2 SQIVND (reference sequence). CDR3 length: 16 amino acids. Trimming cost V 0 bases and J 3 bases, with 12 bases left between them. MiXCR was run by TCRdb on the RT-PCR reads, yielding one entry per CDR3 protein. The sample holds 200,000 to 300,000 distinct CDR3 sequences, roughly an eighth seen once. A word on this clonotype: The antigen remains undetermined.

The V and J genes are TRBV19 and TRBJ1-5; D uncertain. The receptor comes from a man in his forties or fifties who received an inactivated influenza vaccine. The sequencing here drew on non-naive T cells sorted from PBMCs, taken approximately 15 days before vaccination. CDR3 sequence: CASSIENLVANQPQHF. The CDR3 DNA reads as TGTGCCAGTAGTATAGAGAACCTCGTTGCCAATCAGCCCCAGCATTTT.